The clone carrying this TCR beta chain was counted at least ten times. This specimen belongs to a study of CD8+CD57+ T cells in acquired aplastic anemia. CD8+CD57+ cell expansion had been shown by flow cytometry in patients chosen for sequencing. The use of genomic DNA as template underpinned the TCR beta VDJ and CDR3 profiling. One entry per CDR3 protein, called by TCRdb with MiXCR from the reads. The sample consists of around 250,000 distinct CDR3 sequences, 82% of them appearing once. Trimming pared 4 bases from V and 4 bases from J, leaving 14 bases between. CDR1 is SGDLS, CDR2 YYNGEE, per germline. The CDR3 spans 14 residues.

This sequence was found in a human donor with aplastic anemia. Sequencing was carried out using sorted CD4+, CD8+, or CD8+CD57+ T cells (not recorded which) from PBMCs. This chain uses TRBV9 with TRBJ1-1; D might be TRBD1 (5 bases). The CDR3 region is CASSPWGVSTEAFF. The CDR3, as DNA: TGTGCCAGCAGCCCTTGGGGGGTAAGCACTGAAGCTTTCTTT.